The next 19 T cell receptor beta chains were all read from a single sample in a study of shared clonotypes between healthy human individuals. The table came from immunoSEQ multiplex PCR; TCRdb's copy has only in-frame clones and leaves some out. The sample holds around 1.1 million clones, around three quarters seen once. The specimen was memory CD4+ T cells from PBMCs. The subset denotes: CD45RA-negative fraction. These receptors came from a man between 18 and 29 years old in good health. Some clones in this sample may be carry-over from other donors' samples.

The chain joins TRBV28 to TRBJ2-3; D gene ambiguous. Deletions cut 2 bases from V and 0 bases from J, with 21 bases between. The CDR3 spans 19 residues. Germline V gene sequence: CDR1 MDHEN, CDR2 SYDVKM. The CDR3 reads CASSLAVGQGIPSTDTQYF. CDR3 nucleotide sequence: TGTGCCAGCAGTTTAGCAGTCGGCCAAGGGATCCCTAGCACAGATACGCAGTATTTT.

V gene TRBV11-2 combines with J gene TRBJ2-1; D is uncertain. The CDR3 is 14 amino acids. From germline, CDR1 is SGHAT and CDR2 FQNNGV. V was clipped by 11 bases and J by 0 bases, with 14 bases between them. CDR3 bases: TGTGCCCCCGGTCGGCCGGTCTCCTACAATGAGCAGTTCTTC. Translating it yields CAPGRPVSYNEQFF.

This clone was detected once. This CDR3 is also generated by other DNA sequences in the sample. The genes are TRBV5-1 and TRBJ1-5; D may be TRBD1 (6 bases). Germline values: CDR1 SGHRS, CDR2 YFSETQ. The length of the CDR3 is 13 residues. V lost 1 base and J lost 5, with 7 bases in between. For the CDR3, the DNA is TGCGCCAGCAGCTTGTCAGGGGATCAGCCCCAGCATTTT. Its protein product is CASSLSGDQPQHF.

This clone was recorded a few times. The chain joins TRBV6-6 to TRBJ2-7; 9 bases match TRBD1. This CDR3 has 15 residues. V shed 5 bases, J shed 5 bases, and the junction held 10 bases outside the gene matches. Germline V gene data show CDR1 as MNHNY and CDR2 as SVGAGI (reference sequence). The CDR3 nucleotides are TGTGCCAGCAGTGACCCGGGACAGGGTGTTAACGAGCAGTACTTC. Translation: CASSDPGQGVNEQYF.

V usage is TRBV13 and J usage is TRBJ1-2; the match to TRBD1 covers 7 bases. V gave up 5 bases and J gave up 5 bases; unmatched junction bases: 2. Germline values: CDR1 PRHDT, CDR2 FYEKMQ (reference sequence). This CDR3 is 12 amino acids long. The chain's CDR3 is CASSPRGYGYTF. As DNA, the CDR3 is TGTGCCAGCAGCCCCAGGGGGTATGGCTACACCTTC.

In this sample, this clone turned up once. J is TRBJ2-7 and V is TRBV27; 7 nucleotides line up with TRBD2. CDR3 length equals 15 residues. With 5 bases clipped from V and 2 bases from J, the junction kept 9 bases outside the gene matches. Looked up from germline, CDR1 is MNHEY and CDR2 is SMNVEV (reference sequence). CDR3 amino acids: CASSPKEGGPYEQYF. Here the CDR3 DNA reads TGTGCCAGCAGTCCCAAAGAGGGAGGGCCCTACGAGCAGTACTTC.

V is TRBV7-9 and J is TRBJ2-3, with D tentatively TRBD2 (5 bases). Germline loops: CDR1 SEHNR, CDR2 FQNEAQ (reference sequence). The length of the CDR3 is 15 residues. Trimming left V 1 base short and J 4 bases short, with 12 bases between. DNA for the CDR3: TGTGCCAGCAGCTTAGGACTACCGCAAGCAGATACGCAGTATTTT. Residues: CASSLGLPQADTQYF.

The chain is built from TRBV27 and TRBJ2-7; maybe TRBD1 (8 bases). CDR1 is MNHEY, CDR2 SMNVEV, per germline (reference sequence). The V end was cut by 5 bases, the J end by 6 bases, with 17 bases between. The CDR3 covers 14 residues. The CDR3, as DNA: TGTGCCAGCAGTCCGCGACAGGGGAGGGGCGAGCAGTACTTC. Protein: CASSPRQGRGEQYF.

V and J are TRBV5-6 and TRBJ1-5; 7 nucleotides align to TRBD1. Germline lookup yields CDR1 SGHDT and CDR2 YYEEEE. Trimming removed 4 bases from V and 7 bases from J; junction bases left unmatched: 11. CDR3 length: 15 residues. The CDR3 nucleotides are TGTGCCAGCAGCCTCGGACAGGCTCCCCCACAGCCCCAGCATTTT. Protein: CASSLGQAPPQPQHF.

In its sample, this clone was seen once. V and J are TRBV28 and TRBJ2-1, with 11 bases fitting TRBD1. V lost 4 bases, J lost 12 bases, and 5 bases stayed unmatched. Germline values: CDR1 MDHEN, CDR2 SYDVKM. CDR3 size: 13 residues. As DNA, the CDR3 is TGTGCCAGCAGTTCCCCCGGGACAGGGGGGCAGTTCTTC. It translates to CASSSPGTGGQFF.

The count of this clone is one. Distinct nucleotide sequences in the sample also encode this CDR3. The V and J genes are TRBV25-1 and TRBJ2-1; 7 bases are shared with TRBD2. With 2 bases clipped from V and 0 bases from J, the junction kept 4 bases outside the gene matches. Germline CDR1 reads MGHDK; CDR2 reads SYGVNS. The CDR3 runs 16 residues. The CDR3 loop is CASSELGGSSYNEQFF. CDR3 nucleotides: TGTGCCAGCAGTGAACTGGGGGGGAGCTCCTACAATGAGCAGTTCTTC. Full variable domain (missing parts from reference TRBV25-1 and TRBJ2-1): EADIYQTPRYLVIGTGKKITLECSQTMGHDKMYWYQQDPGMELHLIHYSYGVNSTEKGDLSSESTVSRIRTEHFPLTLESARPSHTSQYLCASSELGGSSYNEQFFGPGTRLTVL.

The V gene is TRBV5-6, the J gene TRBJ1-1; D may be TRBD1 (6 bases). Trimming left V 4 bases short and J 1 base short, with 14 bases between. There are 15 residues in the CDR3. The germline gives CDR1 SGHDT, CDR2 YYEEEE. The CDR3 is CASSPLFRGNTEAFF. The CDR3 DNA follows: TGTGCCAGCAGCCCATTATTCAGGGGGAACACTGAAGCTTTCTTT.

This clone was observed a single time. J is TRBJ2-1 and V is TRBV5-1; tentatively, D is TRBD2 (6 bases). In germline, CDR1 is SGHRS, CDR2 YFSETQ. The V end lost 0 bases, the J end lost 8 bases, and 6 bases lay between the germline ends. The CDR3 spans 12 residues. The CDR3 spells CASSLGDYEQFF. CDR3 coding DNA: TGCGCCAGCAGCTTGGGGGACTATGAGCAGTTCTTC.

For this clone: A much larger clone is a single base away; this may be a read error. The chain couples TRBV4-1 to TRBJ1-2; weak D call: TRBD1 (6 bases). V shed 4 bases and J shed 0 bases, with 6 bases lying between them. This CDR3 spans 13 amino acids. Germline CDR1 reads MGHRA; CDR2 reads YSYEKL. The CDR3 sequence: CASSRTANYGYTF. Here the CDR3 DNA reads TGCGCCAGCAGCCGGACAGCTAACTATGGCTACACCTTC.

This chain uses TRBV11-2 with TRBJ2-7; the match to TRBD2 covers 11 bases. The ends lost 5 bases at V and 1 base at J; junction bases unmatched: 10. The CDR3 contains 17 residues. Germline CDR1 is SGHAT and CDR2 is FQNNGV. In nucleotides, the CDR3 is TGTGCCAGCAGCGTCAGAGGGGGGACTAGCGGATCCTACGAGCAGTACTTC. Translating gives CASSVRGGTSGSYEQYF.

Remarks on this clone: Other DNA sequences within the sample encode an identical CDR3. The chain couples TRBV2 to TRBJ2-7; D unclear. This CDR3 has 11 residues. V lost 4 bases and J 4 bases, leaving 5 bases between the germline ends. Per the germline V gene, CDR1 is SNHLY and CDR2 is FYNNEI. The CDR3 is CASSVAYEQYF. CDR3 nucleotides: TGTGCCAGCAGTGTTGCGTACGAGCAGTACTTC.

Only a few counts were recorded for this clone. The rearrangement joins TRBV5-3 to TRBJ2-7, with D perhaps assigned TRBD1 or TRBD2 (5 bases each). TRBV5-3 belongs to the ORF category, with a function that is uncertain. The V end lost 0 bases, the J end lost 5 bases, and 6 bases lay between the germline ends. This CDR3 comprises 12 residues. This chain's CDR3 is CARSLEGHEQYF. CDR3 coding DNA: TGTGCCAGAAGCTTGGAGGGACACGAGCAGTACTTC.

The chain carries TRBV7-9 and TRBJ2-1; 14 nucleotides agree with TRBD2. This CDR3 has 18 residues. V was pared by 1 base and J by 4 bases, with 6 bases of the junction left unmatched. CDR1 SEHNR and CDR2 FQNEAQ come from the germline V gene (reference sequence). CDR3 DNA: TGTGCCAGCAGCTTAGTGGTCGGACTAGCGGGAGGTTACAATGAGCAGTTCTTC. Translation: CASSLVVGLAGGYNEQFF.

This chain connects TRBV7-2 to TRBJ2-2; D remains unclear. The V gene lost 3 bases and the J gene lost 3 bases, with 14 bases spanning the gap. Per germline, CDR1 SGHTA and CDR2 FQGNSA. This CDR3 has 16 residues. CDR3 DNA sequence: TGTGCCAGCAGCTTTGGGTTCGGAGATTACACCGGGGAGCTGTTTTTT. Its protein product is CASSFGFGDYTGELFF.